Below are 32 T cell receptor beta chains sequenced from a single sample in a study of metastatic and nonmetastatic thyroid tumors. TCRdb reanalyzed the PCR reads via MiXCR. This sample has 65,000 or so clones; just over 4% occur once, and the top ten carry more than 20%. Thyroid surgery took place with no prior treatment in any patient. Sequencing input: blood. The receptors stem from a female donor with papillary thyroid cancer or a benign thyroid nodule (not recorded which). Some clones in this sample may be carry-over from other donors' samples.

This clone has ten or more counts. The chain has TRBV5-5 and TRBJ2-7; 7 positions match TRBD2. The CDR3 covers 16 residues. Trimming took 4 bases from V and 3 from J; bases not matched to a gene: 13. Germline V gene lookup returns CDR1 SGHKS and CDR2 YYEKEE (reference sequence). CDR3 protein: CASSLAPGRVGYEQYF. The CDR3 DNA reads TGTGCCAGCAGCCTAGCCCCGGGGAGGGTGGGCTACGAGCAGTACTTC.

Comment on this clone: One base away lies a much larger clone, so this may be a sequencing read error. The chain combines TRBV6-1 with TRBJ1-1; TRBD1 matches 7 bases. The J segment lost 6 bases and the V segment lost 9 bases, leaving 10 bases of the junction unmatched. This CDR3 spans 13 amino acids. Germline V gives CDR1 MNHNS, CDR2 SASEGT. The CDR3 DNA reads as TGTGCCAGGGGTGATACAGGGGCCGCTGAAGCTTTCTTT. It codes for CARGDTGAAEAFF.

In this sample, this clone turned up many times. This chain connects TRBV20-1 to TRBJ2-3, with D possibly being TRBD2 (7 bases). Germline V gene lookup returns CDR1 DFQATT and CDR2 SNEGSKA (reference sequence). The CDR3 length is 15 residues. V lost 6 bases and J 3 bases, leaving 19 bases between the germline ends. For the CDR3, the DNA is TGCAGTGCACAACCGGGGGCGGGGGAAACAGATACGCAGTATTTT. This sequence encodes CSAQPGAGETDTQYF.

By sample fraction, this clone is medium-sized. V usage is TRBV6-2 or TRBV6-3 and J usage is TRBJ2-3; possibly TRBD2 for D (5 bases). This CDR3 has 16 residues. Trimming pared 4 bases from V and 1 base from J, leaving 15 bases between. Looked up from germline, CDR1 is MNHEY and CDR2 is SVGEGT. CDR3 sequence reads: CASSSYLALGTDTQYF. CDR3 nucleotides: TGTGCCAGCAGTTCATACCTAGCTCTCGGCACAGATACGCAGTATTTT.

For this clone: At one of its ends the junction is not consistent with the germline gene, which may arise from a read error. The J gene is TRBJ2-7, the V gene TRBV27; possible D gene TRBD2, 5 bases. Germline values: CDR1 MNHEY, CDR2 SMNVEV (reference sequence). The CDR3 runs 16 residues. CDR3 sequence reads: CSSSPLRGHGSYEQYF. CDR3 nucleotides: TGTTCCAGCAGTCCCCTTCGGGGTCACGGTTCCTACGAGCAGTACTTC.

At least ten counts were recorded for this clone. The V call is TRBV13, the J call TRBJ2-1, with 10 bases aligning to TRBD2. The CDR3 contains 18 residues. Germline values: CDR1 PRHDT, CDR2 FYEKMQ (reference sequence). Trimming cost V 1 base and J 12 bases; bases outside gene matches: 18. The CDR3 reads CASSLVSFLASGRGRQFF. The CDR3 nucleotides read TGTGCCAGCAGCTTAGTAAGTTTTTTGGCTAGCGGGAGAGGTAGGCAGTTCTTC.

The V and J genes are TRBV19 and TRBJ2-3; 7 bases are a match to TRBD2. The V and J ends lost 10 bases and 0 bases, in that order; junction bases with no gene match: 7. CDR1 is LNHDA and CDR2 is SQIVND in the germline V gene (reference sequence). This CDR3 comprises 14 residues. The CDR3 sequence: CATGQAGSTDTQYF. For the CDR3, the DNA is TGTGCCACAGGTCAAGCGGGAAGCACAGATACGCAGTATTTT.

In this sample, this clone turned up many times. The J gene is TRBJ2-1, the V gene TRBV5-1; 11 bases are shared with TRBD2. Germline V gene sequence: CDR1 SGHRS, CDR2 YFSETQ. The J segment lost 4 bases and the V segment lost 1 base, leaving 4 bases of the junction unmatched. The CDR3 is 16 amino acids. The CDR3 region has the DNA TGCGCCAGCAGCTTGCCCGGGACTAGCGGTTACAATGAGCAGTTCTTC. Its translation is CASSLPGTSGYNEQFF.

This clone came up many times. The genes are TRBV12-3 or TRBV12-4 and TRBJ2-2, with a weak D call TRBD1 (6 bases). The CDR3 is 16 residues long. V shed 2 bases and J shed 1 base, with 11 bases lying between them. The CDR3 DNA reads TGTGCCAGCAGTTTACCCAGGGGCGGGAACACCGGGGAGCTGTTTTTT. This gives the protein CASSLPRGGNTGELFF.

This rearrangement joins TRBV6-2 or TRBV6-3 to TRBJ2-7; 7 positions match TRBD1. Looked up from germline, CDR1 is MNHEY and CDR2 is SVGEGT. Trimming at V came to 5 bases and at J to 3 bases, leaving 7 bases not matched to a gene. This CDR3 spans 14 amino acids. The CDR3 coding sequence is TGTGCCAGCAGTCTACAGGGGACGGACTACGAGCAGTACTTC. It is translated as CASSLQGTDYEQYF.

This clone was seen repeatedly, ten times or more. The J gene is TRBJ1-3, the V gene TRBV6-1, with D hard to call. Germline V lookup: CDR1 MNHNS, CDR2 SASEGT. The CDR3 has 13 amino acids. V was pared by 3 bases and J by 4 bases, with 7 bases between. In DNA, the CDR3 is TGTGCCAGCAGTGATTATCAGGGAAACACCATATATTTT. Translation gives CASSDYQGNTIYF.

This clone was detected ten times or more. The chain couples TRBV20-1 to TRBJ2-7; D remains ambiguous. Germline V gene sequence: CDR1 DFQATT, CDR2 SNEGSKA (reference sequence). V lost 3 bases and J 6 bases, leaving 9 bases between the germline ends. The CDR3 has 11 amino acids. CDR3: CSASQTLEQYF. For the CDR3, the DNA is TGCAGTGCTAGCCAAACCCTCGAGCAGTACTTC.

This clone was seen repeatedly, ten times or more. V is TRBV27 and J is TRBJ2-3, with D possibly TRBD1 on 7 matching bases. Between the trimmed V and J ends, which lost 2 bases and 5 bases, there was a span of 14 bases. This CDR3 has 15 residues. CDR1 and CDR2 (germline): MNHEY, SMNVEV (reference sequence). This CDR3 reads CASSLRRQGGDTQYF. DNA of the CDR3: TGTGCCAGCAGTTTAAGGCGTCAGGGGGGAGATACGCAGTATTTT.

This clone was seen a handful of times. The chain joins TRBV28 to TRBJ2-7; D possibly corresponds to TRBD2 (5 bases). The germline V and J ends were trimmed by 5 bases and 5 bases, with 19 bases remaining between them. Germline V gene sequence: CDR1 MDHEN, CDR2 SYDVKM. The CDR3 covers 15 residues. CDR3 amino acids: CASSPLAGCPNEQYF. The CDR3, as DNA: TGTGCCAGCAGTCCGCTAGCTGGATGTCCTAACGAGCAGTACTTC.

This clone showed up just a few times. The genes are TRBV6-1 and TRBJ1-2; TRBD1 aligns across 7 bases. CDR3 length equals 12 residues. Germline V CDR1 and CDR2: MNHNS, SASEGT. Trimming at V came to 7 bases and at J to 5 bases, leaving 4 bases not matched to a gene. CDR3 nucleotides: TGTGCCAGCACCAAGACAGGGTATGGCTACACCTTC. Residues: CASTKTGYGYTF.

Regarding this clone: This could be a read error, since a much larger clone is one nucleotide away. The conserved closing phenylalanine or tryptophan is absent in this CDR3, likely reflecting a read error. V usage is TRBV11-2 and J usage is TRBJ1-1; D possibly corresponds to TRBD1 (6 bases). Looked up from germline, CDR1 is SGHAT and CDR2 is FQNNGV. Trimming removed 3 bases at V and 0 bases at J, with 29 bases between. This CDR3 spans 21 amino acids. The CDR3 bases are TGTGCCAGCAGCTTTGGTTGGCGGGTGGGGGACAACAGGTCTATGAACACTGAAGCTTTCCTT. Translated, it gives CASSFGWRVGDNRSMNTEAFL.

This clone has ten or more counts. V gene TRBV7-9 combines with J gene TRBJ1-2; no definite D call. CDR3 length: 14 residues. V was shortened by 2 bases and J by 4 bases, with 11 bases between the two germline ends. Per the germline V gene, CDR1 is SEHNR and CDR2 is FQNEAQ (reference sequence). The CDR3 sequence: CASSLTGLGYGYTF. CDR3 nucleotide sequence: TGTGCCAGCAGCTTAACGGGCCTCGGCTATGGCTACACCTTC.

The table lists this clone with a few counts. The junction and the germline gene differ at one end; a read error may be behind it. Other nucleotide sequences from this sample produce the same CDR3. The CDR3 spells CASSPTGQPASWANVLTF. The CDR3 region has the DNA TGTGCTAGCAGCCCCACGGGACAGCCGGCCTCCTGGGCCAACGTCCTGACTTTC. V usage is TRBV3-1 and J usage is TRBJ2-6; 7 nucleotides align to TRBD1. Per the germline V gene, CDR1 is LGHDT and CDR2 is YNNKEL (reference sequence). This CDR3 comprises 18 residues.

This clone showed up many times. The rearrangement uses TRBV4-1 and TRBJ2-7, with 8 bases lining up with TRBD2. Unmatched junction bases numbered 6, after V lost 1 base and J lost 4 bases. Germline CDR1 and CDR2: MGHRA and YSYEKL. This CDR3 has 15 residues. Written as DNA, the CDR3 is TGCGCCAGCAGCCAAGGGCTAGCGGGCGCTTACGAGCAGTACTTC. Protein product: CASSQGLAGAYEQYF.

Ten or more counts support this clone. The CDR3 loop reads CASSLQGMGSSPLHF. The DNA of the CDR3 is TGTGCCAGCAGCTTACAGGGGATGGGGAGTTCACCCCTCCACTTT. The rearrangement links TRBV7-6 to TRBJ1-6, with a tentative D call TRBD1 (6 bases). Germline loops: CDR1 SGHVS, CDR2 FNYEAQ. The CDR3 runs to 15 residues. The ends were cut back, 2 bases at V and 9 bases at J, with 14 bases in the middle.

This clone has at least ten counts. This chain connects TRBV11-2 to TRBJ2-1; the match to TRBD1 covers 10 bases. This CDR3 contains 15 residues. Trimming cost V 5 bases and J 5 bases; bases outside gene matches: 6. Germline assignment: CDR1 SGHAT and CDR2 FQNNGV. The CDR3 reads CASSMGQGPHNEQFF. The CDR3 DNA follows: TGTGCCAGCAGCATGGGACAGGGGCCCCACAATGAGCAGTTCTTC.

This clone was detected a few times. This chain uses TRBV25-1 with TRBJ2-3; D perhaps matches TRBD2 (6 bases). V lost 3 bases to trimming and J lost 5 bases, with 9 bases between them. The germline V gene has CDR1 MGHDK and CDR2 SYGVNS. This CDR3 is built from 13 residues. CDR3 DNA sequence: TGTGCCAGCAGTGACCGGGAGCGAGATACGCAGTATTTT. Protein sequence: CASSDRERDTQYF.

The sample holds a few counts of this clone. This CDR3 is also generated by other DNA sequences in the sample. In DNA form, the CDR3 reads TGTGCCAGCTCACCACAGGGGGCGACTGAAGCTTTCTTT. Translated: CASSPQGATEAFF. V gene TRBV18 combines with J gene TRBJ1-1, with 7 bases aligning to TRBD1. Germline V gene sequence: CDR1 KGHSH, CDR2 LQKENI. The ends lost 1 base at V and 5 bases at J; junction bases unmatched: 1. This CDR3 is 13 amino acids long.

This clone occurred a few times. The chain couples TRBV28 to TRBJ2-7, with D tentatively TRBD1 or TRBD2 (6 bases each). The ends were cut back, 6 bases at V and 5 bases at J, with 17 bases in the middle. The CDR3 is 14 amino acids. The germline gives CDR1 MDHEN, CDR2 SYDVKM. The CDR3 sequence is CASRHREVFNEQYF. The CDR3 nucleotides are TGTGCCAGCAGACACAGGGAGGTTTTTAACGAGCAGTACTTC. Drawing the rest from reference TRBV28 and TRBJ2-7, the complete variable domain is DVKVTQSSRYLVKRTGEKVFLECVQDMDHENMFWYRQDPGLGLRLIYFSYDVKMKEKGDIPEGYSVSREKKERFSLILESASTNQTSMYLCASRHREVFNEQYFGPGTRLTVT.

This clone has a count of ten or more. The V and J genes are TRBV6-1 and TRBJ2-4, with 13 bases that match TRBD2. The V gene's germline CDR1 is MNHNS and CDR2 SASEGT. This CDR3 spans 17 amino acids. The V and J ends lost 6 bases and 2 bases, in that order; junction bases with no gene match: 7. The CDR3 region is CASSSPTSGRPKNIQYF. CDR3 sequence (DNA): TGTGCCAGCAGCTCCCCGACTAGCGGGAGGCCCAAAAACATTCAGTACTTC.

This clone was counted many times. The chain links TRBV7-3 to TRBJ2-3; D is possibly TRBD2 (5 bases). With 0 bases removed from V and 4 bases from J, the gap between germline ends came to 5 bases. The CDR3 extends over 13 amino acids. Germline V gene sequence: CDR1 SGHTA, CDR2 FQGTGA. The CDR3: CASSLTGADTQYF. CDR3 sequence (DNA): TGTGCCAGCAGCTTAACCGGGGCAGATACGCAGTATTTT.

This clone was counted between two and nine times. This may be a read error: a much more frequent sequence differs by one nucleotide. This sequence joins TRBV10-1 and TRBJ2-5, with D possibly being TRBD1 (5 bases). CDR1 and CDR2 from the germline V gene are WNHNN and SYGVQD (reference sequence). CDR3 length equals 13 residues. V lost 8 bases to trimming and J lost 5 bases, with 15 bases between them. The CDR3, as DNA: TGCGCCAGCTTTGTGTGGGGCCGGGAGACCCAGTACTTC. It yields the protein CASFVWGRETQYF.

The table lists this clone with a few counts. The V gene is TRBV6-1, the J gene TRBJ2-3; 12 bases match TRBD2. The CDR3 extends over 18 amino acids. Germline CDR1 MNHNS, CDR2 SASEGT. Trimming at V came to 7 bases and at J to 5 bases, leaving 16 bases not matched to a gene. The CDR3 nucleotides read TGTGCCAGCACTCAAAAAGGGCTAGCGGGAGGGGGAGTAGATACGCAGTATTTT. Protein product: CASTQKGLAGGGVDTQYF.

This clone was found many times. The junction departs from the called germline gene at one end, perhaps through a read error. The chain recombines TRBV12-3 or TRBV12-4 with TRBJ2-5; the D is unclear. There are 15 residues in the CDR3. The CDR3 is CASSSPRTVLSLSWF. In DNA, the CDR3 is TGTGCCAGCAGCTCCCCACGGACGGTTCTTTCCCTATCGTGGTTC.

At least ten counts were recorded for this clone. The chain combines TRBV18 with TRBJ2-5; unclear D gene. V gave up 4 bases and J gave up 5 bases, with 17 bases separating them. The CDR3 extends over 15 amino acids. CDR1 is KGHSH and CDR2 is LQKENI in the germline V gene. Here the CDR3 reads CASSLQGRALETQYF. In DNA form, the CDR3 reads TGTGCCAGCTCACTACAAGGCCGAGCCTTGGAGACCCAGTACTTC.

This clone was detected ten times or more. This chain links TRBV19 with TRBJ1-1; D gene ambiguous. This CDR3 has 13 amino acids. Germline V gene sequence: CDR1 LNHDA, CDR2 SQIVND (reference sequence). V lost 3 bases to trimming and J lost 0 bases, with 5 bases between them. In DNA, the CDR3 is TGTGCCAGTAGTATGACAATGAACACTGAAGCTTTCTTT. Its protein product is CASSMTMNTEAFF.

The V gene is TRBV6-1, the J gene TRBJ2-7; D possibly corresponds to TRBD2 (5 bases). The CDR3 length is 14 residues. Trimming cost V 1 base and J 2 bases, with 9 bases left between them. The germline CDR1 and CDR2 sequences are MNHNS and SASEGT. CDR3 bases: TGTGCCAGCAGTGAAGTCTGGGAGCCCTACGAGCAGTACTTC. This translates into CASSEVWEPYEQYF.